This TCR beta chain was recorded in a study of cytomegalovirus exposure and HLA in healthy donors. In the study overall: Samples from HLA-typed donors yielded approximately 88 million unique TCRs in an early data release.

The PCR was carried out with 60 Vbeta primers and 13 Jbeta primers. This table comes from immunoSEQ multiplex PCR, and its TCRdb copy is limited to in-frame clones, with some not included. The data show 130,000 or so clones, roughly 70% seen once. This clone was detected many times. Its target is not known. Unmatched junction bases numbered 6, after V lost 1 base and J lost 1 base. Germline V lookup: CDR1 SGHRS, CDR2 YFSETQ. The length of the CDR3 is 17 residues. Study-level points and caveats: An analysis that came later showed most CMV-associated TCR beta chains appearing HLA-restricted. A missense DCLRE1C variant was associated with V- and J-gene trimming of TCR beta chains in a later analysis, and an independent cohort replicated the association.

The chain carries TRBV5-1 and TRBJ2-3; 10 positions agree with TRBD2. The receptor was derived from a woman aged 40-49 years in good health and CMV-seropositive. Sequencing used PBMCs. In DNA form, the CDR3 reads TGCGCCAGCAGCTTGCCGAGCGGGGGGGCGGGCACAGATACGCAGTATTTT. It is translated as CASSLPSGGAGTDTQYF.